Shown below are 3 T cell receptor beta chains from a single sample sequenced in a study of shared clonotypes between healthy human individuals. TCRdb's copy holds only in-frame clones and misses some; the assay was immunoSEQ multiplex PCR. The profile shows 2.3 million or so clones, more than 85% of them singletons. Sequencing input: naive CD4+ T cells from PBMCs. The subset was: CD45RA+ positively selected. These receptors originate from a man aged 18 to 30 in good health. Some clones in this sample may be carry-over from other donors' samples.

The rearrangement links TRBV6-6 to TRBJ2-1; TRBD1 aligns across 7 bases. V gave up 4 bases and J gave up 5 bases; unmatched junction bases: 5. Germline V lookup: CDR1 MNHNY, CDR2 SVGAGI (reference sequence). This CDR3 has 14 amino acids. CDR3 sequence: CASSSGTANNEQFF. The CDR3 DNA reads as TGTGCCAGCAGTTCCGGGACAGCTAACAATGAGCAGTTCTTC.

This rearrangement joins TRBV19 to TRBJ1-1, with a tentative D call TRBD1 (6 bases). From germline, CDR1 is LNHDA and CDR2 SQIVND (reference sequence). CDR3 length equals 16 residues. Trimming removed 1 base from V and 1 base from J, with 13 bases in between. CDR3 sequence (DNA): TGTGCCAGTAGTATAGGATTTGGACAGCCGAACACTGAAGCTTTCTTT. Translated, it gives CASSIGFGQPNTEAFF.

The chain uses TRBV6-5 and TRBJ1-5, with D tentatively TRBD1 (6 bases). Trimming removed 4 bases at V and 5 bases at J, with 12 bases between. Germline V gives CDR1 MNHEY, CDR2 SVGAGI. This CDR3 region has 14 residues. The CDR3 loop is CASSFSSGDQPQHF. CDR3 bases: TGTGCCAGCAGTTTCTCTTCAGGGGATCAGCCCCAGCATTTT.